These 17 T cell receptor beta chains came from one sample sequenced in a study of CD8 T cells in Susac syndrome. Random hexamers were used to reverse transcribe an amount of about 0.45 to 1 ug RNA. TCRdb processed the immunoSEQ multiplex PCR reads anew with MiXCR; each CDR3 protein has one entry. In the table there are roughly 88,000 distinct CDR3 sequences, approximately 96% of which are singletons. Sequenced material: CD8+ T cells from PBMCs. The receptor source for this set is a human donor with Susac syndrome.

The chain joins TRBV11-2 to TRBJ2-7; no definite D call. The germline V and J ends were trimmed by 1 base and 3 bases, with 7 bases remaining between them. The CDR3 sequence is 13 residues long. The germline V gene encodes CDR1 SGHAT and CDR2 FQNNGV. The CDR3, as DNA: TGTGCCAGCAGCTTAGGTGCGCTCTACGAGCAGTACTTC. Translated: CASSLGALYEQYF.

This clonotype appeared a single time. At one end, the junction sequence differs from germline, possibly due to a read error. This chain uses TRBV20-1 with TRBJ2-7; possible D gene TRBD2, 6 bases. This CDR3 region has 14 residues. CDR1 DFQATT and CDR2 SNEGSKA come from the germline V gene (reference sequence). The CDR3 reads CSARDPQGGYEQYF. The CDR3 region has the DNA TGCAGTGCTAGAGATCCGCAGGGAGGCTACGAACAGTACTTC.

The chain couples TRBV5-6 to TRBJ2-7, with D unclear. The germline CDR1 and CDR2 sequences are SGHDT and YYEEEE. Trimming shortened V by 2 bases and J by 5 bases, and 11 bases separated the two germline ends. The CDR3 is 13 amino acids. This CDR3 is CASSFERLDEQYF. CDR3 nucleotide sequence: TGTGCCAGCAGCTTCGAGAGGCTCGACGAGCAGTACTTC.

The chain carries TRBV11-2 and TRBJ2-7; D is undetermined. Germline V gives CDR1 SGHAT, CDR2 FQNNGV. V was pared by 0 bases and J by 1 base, with 4 bases between. This CDR3 is 13 amino acids long. The CDR3 sequence: CASSLDPSYEQYV. The CDR3 coding sequence is TGTGCCAGCAGCTTAGATCCGTCCTACGAGCAGTACGTC.

The J gene is TRBJ1-5, the V gene TRBV20-1, with 8 bases lining up with TRBD1. V shed 0 bases, J shed 3 bases, and the junction held 10 bases outside the gene matches. Germline V gene sequence: CDR1 DFQATT, CDR2 SNEGSKA (reference sequence). The CDR3 has 17 amino acids. The CDR3 loop reads CSARDRQGASFNQPQHF. CDR3 coding DNA: TGCAGTGCTAGAGATCGGCAGGGGGCCTCTTTCAATCAGCCCCAGCATTTT.

The V and J genes are TRBV7-9 and TRBJ2-5; D possibly corresponds to TRBD1 (6 bases). Germline values: CDR1 SEHNR, CDR2 FQNEAQ (reference sequence). V was shortened by 3 bases and J by 5 bases, with 16 bases between the two germline ends. The CDR3 is made up of 15 amino acids. The CDR3 DNA sequence: TGTGCCAGCAGCTTTAGGGGACAAAGGAAGGAGACCCAGTACTTC. Its translation is CASSFRGQRKETQYF.

J is TRBJ1-2 and V is TRBV18; tentatively, D is TRBD1 (6 bases). The V gene lost 8 bases and the J gene lost 4 bases, with 14 bases spanning the gap. CDR1 and CDR2 from the germline V gene are KGHSH and LQKENI. This CDR3 region has 13 residues. CDR3 residues: CASTDRPFYGYTF. In nucleotides, the CDR3 is TGTGCCAGCACCGACAGGCCTTTCTATGGCTACACCTTC.

This rearrangement joins TRBV28 to TRBJ2-5; perhaps TRBD1 as D (6 bases). Trimming pared 5 bases from V and 2 bases from J, leaving 21 bases between. Germline V gives CDR1 MDHEN, CDR2 SYDVKM. The CDR3 is 17 residues long. CDR3 sequence reads: CASSPLGPGQQQETQYF. In nucleotides, the CDR3 is TGTGCCAGCAGTCCACTCGGGCCGGGACAACAGCAAGAGACCCAGTACTTC.

The genes are TRBV11-1 and TRBJ2-1; D is perhaps TRBD1 (6 bases). V was clipped by 7 bases and J by 4 bases, with 11 bases between them. The CDR3 has 13 residues. Germline values: CDR1 SGHAT, CDR2 FQDESV (reference sequence). This CDR3 is CASTPGHYNEQFF. The DNA for the CDR3 is TGTGCCAGCACCCCGGGACATTACAATGAGCAGTTCTTC.

The gene calls are TRBV9 and TRBJ1-2; D might be TRBD1 (5 bases). The V end was cut by 7 bases, the J end by 12 bases, with 19 bases between. The V gene's germline CDR1 is SGDLS and CDR2 YYNGEE. The CDR3 has 12 amino acids. CDR3 protein: CASGTGTLGNTF. CDR3 coding DNA: TGTGCCAGCGGGACCGGGACCCTGGGTAACACCTTC.

The chain combines TRBV5-4 with TRBJ2-2; D tentatively reads TRBD1 or TRBD2 (5 bases each). V was cut by 4 bases and J by 2 bases, with 18 bases left in between. This CDR3 region has 17 residues. Germline loops: CDR1 SGHNT, CDR2 YYREEE (reference sequence). This chain's CDR3 is CASSRDIRDRNTGELFF. CDR3 DNA sequence: TGTGCCAGCAGCCGCGACATACGGGACCGAAACACCGGGGAGCTGTTTTTT.

The chain employs TRBV6-5 and TRBJ1-2; D not resolved. Germline CDR1 MNHEY, CDR2 SVGAGI. The CDR3 loop spans 14 amino acids. V lost 0 bases and J lost 6, with 11 bases in between. This chain's CDR3 is CASSYSGYSDGYTF. CDR3 nucleotides: TGTGCCAGCAGTTACTCGGGGTATTCGGATGGCTACACCTTC.

The chain has TRBV4-3 and TRBJ1-2, with TRBD1 matching 10 bases. The CDR3 covers 15 residues. Germline CDR1 reads LGHNA; CDR2 reads YSLEER. With V trimmed by 4 bases and J by 3 bases, 5 bases remained unmatched. The CDR3 DNA reads as TGCGCCAGCAGCCGGACCGGGACAGGGGACTATGGCTACACCTTC. Protein product: CASSRTGTGDYGYTF.

The CDR3, as DNA: TGTGCCAGCAGCTTATCCCCCGGCAATGAGCAGTTCTTC. It encodes CASSLSPGNEQFF. This chain connects TRBV7-6 to TRBJ2-1; D gene ambiguous. This CDR3 comprises 13 residues. The V and J ends lost 2 bases and 6 bases respectively, with 8 bases between them. Per germline, CDR1 SGHVS and CDR2 FNYEAQ. The full variable domain, completed using reference TRBV7-6 and TRBJ2-1, is GAGVSQSPRYKVTKRGQDVALRCDPISGHVSLYWYRQALGQGPEFLTYFNYEAQQDKSGLPNDRFSAERPEGSISTLTIQRTEQRDSAMYRCASSLSPGNEQFFGPGTRLTVL.

This chain links TRBV20-1 with TRBJ2-2; 9 nucleotides align to TRBD2. Germline-derived CDR1 and CDR2 are DFQATT and SNEGSKA (reference sequence). The CDR3 loop spans 18 amino acids. J lost 1 base, V lost 0 bases, and 9 bases had no gene match. The CDR3 here is CSARDLGLAGLNTGELFF. DNA for the CDR3: TGCAGTGCTAGAGATCTAGGGCTAGCGGGGTTGAACACCGGGGAGCTGTTTTTT.

The V gene is TRBV20-1, the J gene TRBJ1-2; no definite D call. The CDR3 loop spans 14 amino acids. Trimming pared 1 base from V and 1 base from J, leaving 10 bases between. CDR1 DFQATT and CDR2 SNEGSKA come from the germline V gene (reference sequence). CDR3 region: CSARVPTDNYGYTF. In DNA form, the CDR3 reads TGCAGTGCTAGAGTACCAACAGATAACTATGGCTACACCTTC.

The chain combines TRBV28 with TRBJ2-3; D is unclear. Trimming removed 3 bases from V and 0 bases from J, with 7 bases in between. Germline CDR1 is MDHEN and CDR2 is SYDVKM. The CDR3 consists of 14 residues. The CDR3 DNA follows: TGTGCCAGCAGTTTCGGTTCGAGCACAGATACGCAGTATTTT. This sequence encodes CASSFGSSTDTQYF.